These T cell receptor beta chains were read from a single sample in a study of T-cell memory formation after mild COVID-19. Each CDR3 protein is one row after TCRdb ran MiXCR on the 5' RACE reads. Of about half a million distinct CDR3 sequences listed, 15% to 20% are singletons. Specimen: PBMCs or a T cell subset sorted from them (not recorded which). These receptors were taken from an adult woman who had mild COVID-19 (a few samples of this study predate the infection). Cell type and time point are not known. The CDR3 runs from the conserved cysteine through the conserved F or W. D genes are given only for firm matches. Only part of the rows carry a size: once, few, many, or a class if the clone is expanded.

d_call,clone_size,v_call,j_call,cdr3_nt,cdr3_aa
.,.,TRBV12-3/TRBV12-4,TRBJ1-1,TGTGCCAGCAGCTTTGCAGACGCCACTGAAGCTTTCTTT,CASSFADATEAFF
.,few,TRBV7-2,TRBJ2-3,TGTGCCAGCACCCCCCGACGGGGGCCCTCAGATACGCAGTATTTT,CASTPRRGPSDTQYF
.,few,TRBV7-9,TRBJ2-1,TGTGCCAGCAGCTTAGACCTGAGTTGGGGGAATGAGCAGTTCTTC,CASSLDLSWGNEQFF
.,many,TRBV7-2,TRBJ1-5,TGTGCCAGCAGCCTAAGGGACAATCAGCCCCAGCATTTT,CASSLRDNQPQHF
TRBD2,.,TRBV7-8,TRBJ2-1,TGTGCCAGCAGCTTTCGGCTAGCGGGGGGGCCTGTCCATGAGCAGTTCTTC,CASSFRLAGGPVHEQFF
TRBD2,many,TRBV13,TRBJ2-1,TGTGCCAGCAGCCCCCGGGGACTAGCGGACTACAATGAGCAGTTCTTC,CASSPRGLADYNEQFF
TRBD2,.,TRBV12-3/TRBV12-4,TRBJ2-7,TGTGCCAGCAGTGTTAGCGGGATGACCTACGAGCAGTACTTC,CASSVSGMTYEQYF
.,many,TRBV5-1,TRBJ2-3,TGCGCCAGCAGGACGGACGCAGGAGATACGCAGTATTTT,CASRTDAGDTQYF
.,.,TRBV20-1,TRBJ1-2,TGCAGTGCTAGAGCACGGGGGTCCAACTATGGCTACACCTTC,CSARARGSNYGYTF
.,.,TRBV11-3,TRBJ2-2,TGTGCCAGCAGCTTCATGTTGGGCCGGGGTGCCACCGGGGAGCTGTTTTTT,CASSFMLGRGATGELFF
.,few,TRBV24-1,TRBJ1-1,TGTGCCACCAGTGATTCGGGAGCCTTACATTATGCTTTCTTT,CATSDSGALHYAFF
TRBD1,few,TRBV5-1,TRBJ2-7,TGCGCCAGCACCGGGACAGGGGTCTACGAGCAGTACTTC,CASTGTGVYEQYF
TRBD2,.,TRBV5-1,TRBJ2-1,TGCGCCAGCAGCTTGGGGGGACTAGCGGGAGGGCCGGTTTTGAGTTACAATGAGCAGTTCTTC,CASSLGGLAGGPVLSYNEQFF
TRBD2,.,TRBV20-1,TRBJ2-2,TGCAGTGCTAGAGAGAGTATAGCGGGAGTAGTCGGGGAGCTGTTTTTT,CSARESIAGVVGELFF
TRBD2,many,TRBV25-1,TRBJ2-1,TGTGCCAGCAGTGAATCCGGCGGGGGGGCGAGGTACAATGAGCAGTTCTTC,CASSESGGGARYNEQFF
TRBD2,.,TRBV20-1,TRBJ2-1,TGCAGTGCCCGGATTGGGACTAGCGGGGGGGCATCCTACAATGAGCAGTTCTTC,CSARIGTSGGASYNEQFF
.,.,TRBV29-1,TRBJ2-1,TGCAGCGTCCTTCGGGGTATAGGGTACAATGAGCAGTTCTTC,CSVLRGIGYNEQFF